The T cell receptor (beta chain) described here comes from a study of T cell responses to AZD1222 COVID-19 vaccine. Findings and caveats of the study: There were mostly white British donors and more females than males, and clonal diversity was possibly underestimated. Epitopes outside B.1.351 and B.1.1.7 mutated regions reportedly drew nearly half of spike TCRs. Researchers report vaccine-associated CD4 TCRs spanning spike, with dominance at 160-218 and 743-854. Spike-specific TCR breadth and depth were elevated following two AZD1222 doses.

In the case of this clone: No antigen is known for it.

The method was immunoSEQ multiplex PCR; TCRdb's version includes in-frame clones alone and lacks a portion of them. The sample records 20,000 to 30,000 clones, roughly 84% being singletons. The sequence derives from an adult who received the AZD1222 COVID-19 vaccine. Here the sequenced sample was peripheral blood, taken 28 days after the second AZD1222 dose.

The CDR3 protein is CASSKGQGIGNTIYF. The CDR3 DNA reads TGTGCCAGCAGCAAGGGACAGGGGATTGGAAACACCATATATTTT. The chain recombines TRBV6-5 with TRBJ1-3, with 10 bases aligning to TRBD1. V shed 6 bases and J 3 bases; nucleotides not matched to a gene: 5. Germline V gene sequence: CDR1 MNHEY, CDR2 SVGAGI. This CDR3 is built from 15 residues.